The 7 T cell receptor beta chains listed next were all sequenced from one sample in a study of PD-L1 blockade in urothelial cancer. Regarding time point: peripheral blood 6 weeks after treatment start. Sequencing was performed with immunoSEQ multiplex PCR; in TCRdb, only in-frame clones are kept and a portion is missing. This sample carries 30,000 or so clones, 89% of them seen once, and the ten largest clones take over 6.5%. This sample comprised PBMCs, obtained around atezolizumab (anti-PD-L1) treatment. Every receptor here comes from a man aged 80 or over with urothelial cancer.

The chain carries TRBV19 and TRBJ1-5, with 9 bases identical to TRBD1. Germline V gives CDR1 LNHDA, CDR2 SQIVND (reference sequence). This CDR3 is built from 16 residues. Unmatched junction bases numbered 8, after V lost 4 bases and J lost 4 bases. CDR3 nucleotide sequence: TGTGCCAGTAGTACCGTTGACAGGGGGACGAATCAGCCCCAGCATTTT. Its protein is CASSTVDRGTNQPQHF. Filled out from reference TRBV19 and TRBJ1-5, the complete variable domain reads DGGITQSPKYLFRKEGQNVTLSCEQNLNHDAMYWYRQDPGQGLRLIYYSQIVNDFQKGDIAEGYSVSREKKESFPLTVTSAQKNPTAFYLCASSTVDRGTNQPQHFGDGTRLSIL.

The genes are TRBV5-1 and TRBJ1-1, with unresolved D. V lost 4 bases and J lost 0, with 16 bases in between. The germline V gene encodes CDR1 SGHRS and CDR2 YFSETQ. CDR3 length: 16 residues. CDR3 sequence reads: CASSREGLGMNTEAFF. The DNA for the CDR3 is TGCGCCAGCAGCAGAGAGGGTCTAGGCATGAACACTGAAGCTTTCTTT.

The genes are TRBV19 and TRBJ2-3; D is unclear. The germline CDR1 and CDR2 sequences are LNHDA and SQIVND (reference sequence). The CDR3 loop spans 16 amino acids. Between the trimmed V and J ends, which lost 2 bases and 0 bases, there was a span of 12 bases. CDR3 DNA sequence: TGTGCCAGTAGTATATCCGAACCCACAAGCACAGATACGCAGTATTTT. Protein product: CASSISEPTSTDTQYF. Supplemented by reference TRBV19 and TRBJ2-3, the full variable domain reads DGGITQSPKYLFRKEGQNVTLSCEQNLNHDAMYWYRQDPGQGLRLIYYSQIVNDFQKGDIAEGYSVSREKKESFPLTVTSAQKNPTAFYLCASSISEPTSTDTQYFGPGTRLTVL.

The chain recombines TRBV27 with TRBJ1-2; TRBD1 might be the D (5 bases). V was pared by 5 bases and J by 4 bases, with 14 bases between. Germline V gene data show CDR1 as MNHEY and CDR2 as SMNVEV (reference sequence). CDR3 size: 14 residues. CDR3 sequence: CASSISTGGYGYTF. CDR3 nucleotides: TGTGCCAGCAGTATCTCCACGGGGGGCTATGGCTACACCTTC.

The table lists this clone with a count of one. The chain joins TRBV5-4 to TRBJ1-4; 9 nucleotides match TRBD1. V lost 0 bases and J lost 0; bases outside the gene matches: 12. The CDR3 has 20 amino acids. CDR1 is SGHNT, CDR2 YYREEE, per germline (reference sequence). The CDR3 nucleotides read TGTGCCAGCAGCTTGGGACCGGGACAGGGATTAGGGGCAACTAATGAAAAACTGTTTTTT. This encodes CASSLGPGQGLGATNEKLFF.

CDR3 in DNA: TGTGCCAGCAGCTTGGAGGGGAACAGGCCCATCCCCGGGGAGCTGTTTTTT. This sequence encodes CASSLEGNRPIPGELFF. This chain links TRBV7-9 with TRBJ2-2; a weak D match, TRBD2 (6 bases). CDR3 length: 17 amino acids. Trimming took 3 bases from V and 6 from J, leaving 20 bases between them. From germline, CDR1 is SEHNR and CDR2 FQNEAQ (reference sequence).

The chain is built from TRBV18 and TRBJ2-5, with TRBD2 as a possible D gene (5 bases). Trimming removed 2 bases at V and 2 bases at J, with 9 bases between. The CDR3 consists of 14 residues. Germline assignment: CDR1 KGHSH and CDR2 LQKENI. The chain's CDR3 is CASSPKTRQETQYF. CDR3 coding DNA: TGTGCCAGCTCACCAAAAACTAGGCAAGAGACCCAGTACTTC.